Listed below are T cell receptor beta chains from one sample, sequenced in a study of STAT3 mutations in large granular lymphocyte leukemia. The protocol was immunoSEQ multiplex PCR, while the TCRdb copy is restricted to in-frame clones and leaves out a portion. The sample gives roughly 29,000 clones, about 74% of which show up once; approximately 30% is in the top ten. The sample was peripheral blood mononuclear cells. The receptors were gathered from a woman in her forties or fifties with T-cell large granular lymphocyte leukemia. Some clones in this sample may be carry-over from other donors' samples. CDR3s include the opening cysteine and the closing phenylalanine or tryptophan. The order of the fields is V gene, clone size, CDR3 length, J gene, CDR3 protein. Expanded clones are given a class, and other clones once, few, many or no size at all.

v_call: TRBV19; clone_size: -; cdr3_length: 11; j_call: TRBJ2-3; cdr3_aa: CASTIADTQYF
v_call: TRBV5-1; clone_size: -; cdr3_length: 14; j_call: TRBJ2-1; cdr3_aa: CASSLETSMNEQFF
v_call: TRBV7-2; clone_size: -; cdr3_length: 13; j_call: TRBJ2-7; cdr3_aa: CASSQRWDYEQYF
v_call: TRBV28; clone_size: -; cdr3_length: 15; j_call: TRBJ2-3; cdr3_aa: CASSLQGTRTDTQYF
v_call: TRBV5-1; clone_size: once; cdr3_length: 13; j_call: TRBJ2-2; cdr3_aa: CASSFGHTGELFF
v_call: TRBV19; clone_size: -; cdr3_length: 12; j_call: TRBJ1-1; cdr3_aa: CASSIEGTQAFF
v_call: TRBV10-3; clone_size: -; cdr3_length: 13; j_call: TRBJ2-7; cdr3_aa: CAIGRTSSYEQYF
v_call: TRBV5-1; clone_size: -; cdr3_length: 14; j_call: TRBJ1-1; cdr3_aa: CASSLGRGRTEAFF
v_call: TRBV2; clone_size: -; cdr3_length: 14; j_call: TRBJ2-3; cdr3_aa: CASRGGPSTDTQYF
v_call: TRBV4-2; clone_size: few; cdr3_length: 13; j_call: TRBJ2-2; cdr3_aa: CASSQDPYGELFF